A single sample is the source of the 14 T cell receptor beta chains below, sequenced in a study of beta chain features in type 1 diabetes. Reverse transcription of all isolated RNA meant that expressed TCRB transcripts were sequenced. Measured with immunoSEQ multiplex PCR; TCRdb has only the in-frame clones, and not every one. The table includes around 44,000 clones, approximately 49% detected once. Sequencing was performed on stem cell memory CD4+ T cells from blood. These receptors all stem from a woman aged 25-40 years in good health.

Only a few counts were recorded for this clone. This chain connects TRBV10-3 to TRBJ1-2; a possible D gene is TRBD1 (5 bases). Germline V lookup: CDR1 ENHRY, CDR2 SYGVKD. This CDR3 is built from 14 residues. Trimming shortened V by 2 bases and J by 3 bases, and 10 bases separated the two germline ends. CDR3: CAISEDQGHYGYTF. The CDR3 nucleotides are TGTGCCATCAGTGAGGATCAGGGCCACTATGGCTACACCTTC.

The chain carries TRBV2 and TRBJ1-4; D not certain. The CDR3 covers 14 residues. CDR1 and CDR2 (germline): SNHLY, FYNNEI. Trimming stripped 7 bases from V and 3 bases from J, with 12 bases between. In DNA, the CDR3 is TGTGCCAGCAATGAGCGTAAAGCTAATGAAAAACTGTTTTTT. Its protein is CASNERKANEKLFF.

This clone showed up just a few times. One end of the junction varies from germline; a read error may be responsible. The chain couples TRBV7-7 to TRBJ2-5, with 7 bases matching TRBD1. Looked up from germline, CDR1 is SSHAT and CDR2 is FNYEAQ (reference sequence). There are 14 residues in the CDR3. The CDR3 loop reads CASSFTGAGETQYF. The CDR3 DNA is TGTGCTAGCAGCTTCACAGGGGCGGGAGAGACCCAGTACTTC. Complete variable domain (other parts from reference TRBV7-7 and TRBJ2-5): GAGVSQSPRYKVTKRGQDVTLRCDPISSHATLYWYQQALGQGPEFLTYFNYEAQPDKSGLPSDRFSAERPEGSISTLTIQRTEQRDSAMYRCASSFTGAGETQYFGPGTRLLVL.

The chain uses TRBV7-2 and TRBJ2-1; 11 bases line up with TRBD2. Trimming at V came to 2 bases and at J to 0 bases, leaving 6 bases not matched to a gene. Germline V gene lookup returns CDR1 SGHTA and CDR2 FQGNSA. This CDR3 has 18 residues. The CDR3 loop is CASSLIAGGSASYNEQFF. CDR3 bases: TGTGCCAGCAGCTTAATAGCGGGAGGGTCCGCCTCCTACAATGAGCAGTTCTTC.

This chain joins TRBV19 and TRBJ1-2; 8 bases align to TRBD1. The junction had 6 bases not matched to a gene; V was cut back by 4 bases and J by 8 bases. The germline V gene encodes CDR1 LNHDA and CDR2 SQIVND (reference sequence). The CDR3 has 13 residues. In nucleotides, the CDR3 is TGTGCCAGTAGTAAGGGACAGGCCGGCGGCTACACCTTC. It specifies CASSKGQAGGYTF.

This clone was observed a handful of times. The chain combines TRBV15 with TRBJ2-6, with D unclear. The V gene lost 0 bases and the J gene lost 0 bases, with 3 bases spanning the gap. Germline lookup yields CDR1 LNHNV and CDR2 YYDKDF (reference sequence). The CDR3 has 15 amino acids. The CDR3 bases are TGTGCCACCAGCAGAGACCACTCTGGGGCCAACGTCCTGACTTTC. Its protein product is CATSRDHSGANVLTF.

The rearrangement joins TRBV18 to TRBJ1-1; 7 bases are shared with TRBD1. The CDR3 is made up of 18 amino acids. V shed 3 bases, J shed 5 bases, and the junction held 18 bases outside the gene matches. Germline loops: CDR1 KGHSH, CDR2 LQKENI. The CDR3 DNA sequence: TGTGCCAGCTCACCCCATCAACTAGGAGAGCACAGGGGAACTGAAGCTTTCTTT. Translating gives CASSPHQLGEHRGTEAFF. Complete variable domain (other parts from reference TRBV18 and TRBJ1-1): NAGVMQNPRHLVRRRGQEARLRCSPMKGHSHVYWYRQLPEEGLKFMVYLQKENIIDESGMPKERFSAEFPKEGPSILRIQQVVRGDSAAYFCASSPHQLGEHRGTEAFFGQGTRLTVV.

The V and J genes are TRBV11-3 and TRBJ2-2; the match to TRBD2 covers 9 bases. The CDR3 extends over 16 amino acids. Per germline, CDR1 SGHNT and CDR2 YENEEA. V lost 5 bases to trimming and J lost 3 bases; unmatched junction nucleotides: 7. CDR3: CASSPTSGRDTGELFF. The CDR3, as DNA: TGTGCCAGCAGCCCAACTAGCGGGCGAGACACCGGGGAGCTGTTTTTT.

This chain uses TRBV7-9 with TRBJ1-1; weak D call: TRBD1 (5 bases). The ends were cut back, 5 bases at V and 2 bases at J, with 21 bases in the middle. This CDR3 region has 17 residues. The germline gives CDR1 SEHNR, CDR2 FQNEAQ (reference sequence). The CDR3 bases are TGTGCCAGCAGCCTAAAGATGGGGCAGGGAAGCAACACTGAAGCTTTCTTT. It specifies CASSLKMGQGSNTEAFF.

The CDR3 spells CASNSPGKQGLFF. The DNA for the CDR3 is TGTGCCAGTAATAGCCCTGGGAAACAGGGTCTGTTCTTC. The J gene is TRBJ2-1, the V gene TRBV19; TRBD1 might be the D (6 bases). The CDR3 is 13 amino acids. Germline-derived CDR1 and CDR2 are LNHDA and SQIVND (reference sequence). Deletions cut 7 bases from V and 15 bases from J, with 22 bases between.

This sequence joins TRBV28 and TRBJ2-6; D possibly corresponds to TRBD1 (6 bases). This CDR3 is 19 amino acids long. The germline V and J ends were trimmed by 2 bases and 0 bases, with 17 bases remaining between them. The V gene's germline CDR1 is MDHEN and CDR2 SYDVKM. CDR3 nucleotide sequence: TGTGCCAGCAGTTTAAGTGGGCCGGGACAATCCTCTGGGGCCAACGTCCTGACTTTC. Amino acids: CASSLSGPGQSSGANVLTF.

This chain uses TRBV19 with TRBJ2-5, with D perhaps matching TRBD1 (6 bases). Trimming took 3 bases from V and 1 from J, leaving 9 bases between them. This CDR3 has 14 amino acids. CDR1 and CDR2 from the germline V gene are LNHDA and SQIVND (reference sequence). The CDR3 loop reads CASSIQGPQETQYF. CDR3 nucleotide sequence: TGTGCCAGTAGTATCCAGGGGCCCCAAGAGACCCAGTACTTC.

CDR3 nucleotides: TGTGCCAGCAGTCCCGGGTTGACAAAGGGACTAGCGGCAGGTTACGAGCAGTACTTC. It translates to CASSPGLTKGLAAGYEQYF. The chain links TRBV27 to TRBJ2-7; TRBD2 aligns across 11 bases. The V gene's germline CDR1 is MNHEY and CDR2 SMNVEV (reference sequence). Trimming cost V 5 bases and J 4 bases; bases outside gene matches: 19. This CDR3 is 19 amino acids long.

This chain uses TRBV2 with TRBJ1-2; D unresolved. Germline V gene data show CDR1 as SNHLY and CDR2 as FYNNEI. V lost 1 base to trimming and J lost 2 bases, with 8 bases between them. This CDR3 is 14 amino acids long. As DNA, the CDR3 is TGTGCCAGCAGTGAAGGTCGGGGAAACTATGGCTACACCTTC. Protein: CASSEGRGNYGYTF.